The clone carrying this TCR beta chain was seen repeatedly, ten times or more. The sample is drawn from a study of blood T cells in healthy people across ages. Whenever a sample was processed, at least 7 million PBMCs were isolated. Extracted total RNA amounted to at least 5 micrograms for each sample. Deletions cut 0 bases from V and 0 bases from J, with 12 bases between. This CDR3 is built from 18 residues. CDR1 and CDR2 (germline): ENHRY, SYGVKD. The authors ran a second PCR of about 6 to 12 cycles using a sample-barcoded 5' primer and a J-beta primer mix. TCRdb used MiXCR to reprocess the 5' RACE reads, holding one entry per CDR3 protein. The table records about 1.6 million distinct CDR3 sequences, 34% of them present only once.

The chain couples TRBV10-3 to TRBJ2-6; D perhaps matches TRBD1 (6 bases). This sequence was found in a woman between 25 and 40 years old in good health. The sequenced sample consisted of blood. The CDR3 spells CAISESDRLFSGANVLTF. CDR3 nucleotides: TGTGCCATCAGTGAGTCCGACAGGCTGTTCTCTGGGGCCAACGTCCTGACTTTC.